This TCR beta chain was found in a study of CD8 T cells in Susac syndrome. CD8+ and CD4+ T cells from blood underwent TCR beta sequencing, which was carried out in a high-throughput format. Controls matched for sex and age were healthy donors. In contrast to the negatively isolated CD8+ and CD4+ T cells, TEMRA cells were FACS-enriched. V shed 3 bases and J 2 bases; nucleotides not matched to a gene: 2. Germline V gene lookup returns CDR1 SQVTM and CDR2 ANQGSEA. The CDR3 is 13 residues long. Reverse transcription of roughly 0.5 to 1 ug RNA was carried out with random hexamers. Coverage of TCR beta CDR3 amplification by immunoSEQ multiplex PCR extended to 54 Vbeta and 13 Jbeta. TCRdb ran MiXCR on the immunoSEQ multiplex PCR reads and lists one entry per CDR3 protein. Altogether under 150,000 distinct CDR3 sequences are present, roughly 94% being singletons, with the ten largest covering around 0.29%.

This clonotype is a singleton in its sample. This sequence originates from a human donor in good health. Sequencing used CD8+ T cells from PBMCs. The chain has TRBV29-1 and TRBJ2-3; 7 nucleotides agree with TRBD2. CDR3 region: CSVEGTNTDTQYF. The CDR3 DNA reads as TGCAGCGTTGAGGGGACTAACACAGATACGCAGTATTTT.